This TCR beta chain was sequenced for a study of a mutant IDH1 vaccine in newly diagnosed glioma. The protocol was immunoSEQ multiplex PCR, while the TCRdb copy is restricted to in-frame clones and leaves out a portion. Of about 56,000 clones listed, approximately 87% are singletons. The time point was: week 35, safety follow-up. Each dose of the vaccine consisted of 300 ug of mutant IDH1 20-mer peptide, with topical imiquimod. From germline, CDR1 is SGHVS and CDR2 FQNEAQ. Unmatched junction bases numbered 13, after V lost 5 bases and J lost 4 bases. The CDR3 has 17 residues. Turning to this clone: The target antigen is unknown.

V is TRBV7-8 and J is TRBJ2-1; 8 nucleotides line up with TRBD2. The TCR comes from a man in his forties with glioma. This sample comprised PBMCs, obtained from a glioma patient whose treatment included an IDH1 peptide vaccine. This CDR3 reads CASSPWGGGGTYNEQFF. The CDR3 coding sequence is TGTGCCAGCAGCCCGTGGGGTGGCGGGGGGACGTACAATGAGCAGTTCTTC. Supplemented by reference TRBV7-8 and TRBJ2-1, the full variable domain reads GAGVSQSPRYKVAKRGQDVALRCDPISGHVSLFWYQQALGQGPEFLTYFQNEAQLDKSGLPSDRFFAERPEGSVSTLKIQRTQQEDSAVYLCASSPWGGGGTYNEQFFGPGTRLTVL.